Detailed here is one T cell receptor (beta chain). What this receptor recognizes is not known. Base qualities are missing; no much larger clone stands one base away. This sample was included in a study of cytomegalovirus exposure and HLA in healthy donors (dated by TCRdb to the late 2010s). Regarding the research as a whole: According to a later analysis, one platform produced both the roughly 120 validation repertoires and the 720 or so repertoires of the first cohort. The study was designed to test whether signatures of past pathogen exposure could be identified by cataloging public T cell receptors. Besides the first cohort of 550 to 750 subjects, a separate validation cohort made up of over 95 different subjects was used. To predict cytomegalovirus infection status, the study combined high-throughput TCR immunosequencing, statistical association of individual TCRs with disease status, and machine learning.

The library was prepared using the immunoSEQ multiplex PCR assay. In the original analysis: A statistical classification framework was developed to diagnose cytomegalovirus status using the catalog of TCR beta chain sequences. What TCRdb holds here is the immuneACCESS table cut down to in-frame rearrangements. Part of the clones is not present; checked against another copy, under half of the missing clones reflect an unresolved V gene, and the others are unexplained. That table supplies the V and J calls and clone size; D and trimming were determined from the DNA. The sample records approximately 120,000 clones, over 85% of which are singletons. The top ten constitute less than 2% of the sample. Donors formed part of the validation cohort, which comprised over a hundred subjects and was distinct from the first cohort of several hundred subjects. Overall results and qualifications from the work: All 120 or so repertoires were used to score co-occurrence in the validation cohort in a later analysis, because that analysis had no HLA typing for the cohort. According to the authors, the approach could potentially be generalized to other disease states and immunological phenotypes. Most TCR sequences were seen in very few donors, while some public TCRs were found in many individuals. In vitro tests confirmed that a few of the cytomegalovirus-associated TCR beta chains recognize cytomegalovirus antigens. In the study, roughly 160 TCR beta chains were listed as associated with cytomegalovirus. Cytomegalovirus status was reported to be diagnosed by the classifier with high specificity and sensitivity in both the original and validation cohorts. Subsequent analysis determined that TCRs grouped into clusters in the first cohort also showed a tendency toward co-occurrence across the 90 to 150 validation repertoires, and 90% to 95% of cluster scores exceeded 0.

The receptor was isolated from a young woman in good health and CMV-seronegative. The sequencing input was PBMCs.

The nucleotide sequence reads TGCAGCGCGGGACTAGCGGGAGGGGCAGATACGCAGTATTTT. This is translated as CSAGLAGGADTQYF. The chain is encoded by TRBV29-1 joined to TRBJ2-3; 16 of the junction bases match TRBD2. Inclusive of the bounding cysteine and phenylalanine, the CDR3 is 14 residues long. The read is trimmed to its CDR3 DNA, 42 bases read in frame from base 1. The germline V gene yields SQVTM for CDR1 and ANQGSEA for CDR2. V and J are trimmed by 7 bases and 4 bases, and the gene matches miss 2 bases of the junction.